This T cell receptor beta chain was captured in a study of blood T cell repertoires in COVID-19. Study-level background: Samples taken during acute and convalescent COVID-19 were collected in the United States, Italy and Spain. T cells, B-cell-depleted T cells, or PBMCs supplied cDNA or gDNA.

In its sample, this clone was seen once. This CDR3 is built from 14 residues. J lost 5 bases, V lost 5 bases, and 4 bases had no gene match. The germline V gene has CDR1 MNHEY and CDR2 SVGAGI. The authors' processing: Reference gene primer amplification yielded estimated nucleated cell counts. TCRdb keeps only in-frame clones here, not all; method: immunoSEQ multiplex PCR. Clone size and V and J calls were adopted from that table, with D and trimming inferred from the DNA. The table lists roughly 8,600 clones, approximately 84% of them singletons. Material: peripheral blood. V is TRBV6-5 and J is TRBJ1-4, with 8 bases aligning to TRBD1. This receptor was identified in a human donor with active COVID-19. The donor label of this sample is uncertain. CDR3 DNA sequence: TGTGCCAGCAGTCGACAGGGGAGGAATGAAAAACTGTTTTTT. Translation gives CASSRQGRNEKLFF.